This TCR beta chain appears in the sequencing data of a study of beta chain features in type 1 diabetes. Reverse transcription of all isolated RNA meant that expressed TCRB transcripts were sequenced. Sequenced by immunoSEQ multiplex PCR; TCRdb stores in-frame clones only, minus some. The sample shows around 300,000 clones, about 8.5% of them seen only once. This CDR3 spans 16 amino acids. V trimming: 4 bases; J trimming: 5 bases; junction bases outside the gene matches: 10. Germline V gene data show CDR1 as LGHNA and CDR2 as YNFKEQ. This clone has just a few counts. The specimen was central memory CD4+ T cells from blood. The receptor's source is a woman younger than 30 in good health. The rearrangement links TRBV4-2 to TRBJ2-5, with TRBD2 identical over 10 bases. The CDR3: CASSLNAAGGRETQYF. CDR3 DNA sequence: TGTGCCAGCAGCCTCAACGCAGCGGGGGGGCGGGAGACCCAGTACTTC.